Shown below are 27 T cell receptor beta chains from a single sample sequenced in a study of blood T cells in healthy people across ages (dated by TCRdb to about 2015). Preparation of the library involved 5' RACE. The sequencer was an Illumina HiSeq 2500. A second PCR of about 7 to 12 cycles was performed with a sample-barcoded 5' primer and a J-beta primer mix. TCRdb took the public reads, trimmed them with fastp at Q25, ran MiXCR for clone calling and kept in-frame beta chains. Every distinct CDR3 protein forms one entry, paired with its most common genes and DNA. The sample profile shows 600,000 or so distinct CDR3 sequences; around 21% of them were found once. The ten most abundant clones make up 3% to 4% of the sample. Material for sequencing was blood. The source is a man between 65 and 85 years old in good health.

The chain carries TRBV6-5 and TRBJ1-2; TRBD1 is a possible D gene (6 bases). This CDR3 comprises 17 residues. Germline-derived CDR1 and CDR2 are MNHEY and SVGAGI. With 0 bases removed from V and 2 bases from J, the gap between germline ends came to 16 bases. In nucleotides, the CDR3 is TGTGCCAGCAGTTACTCTTTTACCAGGGGCCTAAACTATGGCTACACCTTC. Protein: CASSYSFTRGLNYGYTF.

This clonotype was seen ten or more times. The chain couples TRBV5-1 to TRBJ2-6; the match to TRBD1 covers 7 bases. The germline V gene encodes CDR1 SGHRS and CDR2 YFSETQ. V gave up 4 bases and J gave up 1 base; unmatched junction bases: 2. This CDR3 contains 15 residues. CDR3 sequence (DNA): TGCGCCAGCAGCCTGACAGGGTCTGGGGCCAACGTCCTGACTTTC. Amino acid sequence: CASSLTGSGANVLTF.

This chain links TRBV20-1 with TRBJ2-1; 12 nucleotides align to TRBD2. Per the germline V gene, CDR1 is DFQATT and CDR2 is SNEGSKA (reference sequence). V trimming: 6 bases; J trimming: 6 bases; junction bases outside the gene matches: 12. There are 16 residues in the CDR3. This CDR3 reads CSALLTSGRRTNEQFF. The CDR3 DNA is TGCAGTGCCCTTCTTACTAGCGGGAGGCGAACCAATGAGCAGTTCTTC.

The chain uses TRBV20-1 and TRBJ1-1; tentatively, D is TRBD1 (6 bases). The CDR3 runs 14 residues. Germline lookup yields CDR1 DFQATT and CDR2 SNEGSKA (reference sequence). Trimming took off 5 bases at V and 1 base at J, with 14 bases between the two ends. CDR3 sequence: CSAERDTTNTEAFF. CDR3 bases: TGCAGTGCTGAAAGGGACACCACGAACACTGAAGCTTTCTTT.

The gene calls are TRBV3-1 and TRBJ2-1, with D unclear. Gene TRBJ2-7 matches the end of the DNA better, so the J call may be wrong. Germline V lookup: CDR1 LGHDT, CDR2 YNNKEL (reference sequence). The CDR3 runs to 15 residues. The CDR3 DNA follows: TGTGCCAGCAGCCAAGATCGGCGCAGCTCCTACGAGCAGTACTTC. It specifies CASSQDRRSSYEQYF.

The chain uses TRBV15 and TRBJ2-5; 8 nucleotides align to TRBD1. The tail of the sequence fits TRBJ2-7 better, so the J call may be wrong. The CDR3 runs to 14 residues. The V gene's germline CDR1 is LNHNV and CDR2 YYDKDF (reference sequence). The CDR3, as DNA: TGTGCCACCAGCAGAGGGGGACAGGTCTACGAGCAGTACTTC. Protein sequence: CATSRGGQVYEQYF.

A few counts support this clonotype. The chain couples TRBV20-1 to TRBJ2-1; no reliable D call. Trimming left V 6 bases short and J 0 bases short, with 12 bases between. The CDR3 sequence is 14 residues long. Germline loops: CDR1 DFQATT, CDR2 SNEGSKA (reference sequence). The CDR3 sequence is CSAPDLNSYNEQFF. The CDR3 region has the DNA TGCAGTGCCCCAGACCTTAACTCCTACAATGAGCAGTTCTTC.

The rearrangement joins TRBV7-6 to TRBJ1-3; D is uncertain. V lost 1 base and J lost 3, with 7 bases in between. Germline CDR1 reads SGHVS; CDR2 reads FNYEAQ. The CDR3 has 14 amino acids. The CDR3 reads CASSLVGLGNTIYF. As DNA, the CDR3 is TGTGCCAGCAGCTTAGTAGGGCTTGGAAACACCATATATTTT.

About this clonotype itself: A much larger clone is a single base away; this may be a read error. This chain links TRBV27 with TRBJ2-3; maybe TRBD1 (6 bases). The J call may be in error: the DNA end matches TRBJ2-7 better. The germline CDR1 and CDR2 sequences are MNHEY and SMNVEV (reference sequence). CDR3 length equals 16 residues. The CDR3 reads CASSLSGTGQGCEQYF. In nucleotides, the CDR3 is TGTGCCAGCAGTTTATCGGGCACAGGGCAGGGCTGCGAGCAGTACTTC.

This clonotype was recorded a few times. The V and J genes are TRBV29-1 and TRBJ2-1, with D possibly called TRBD1 or TRBD2 (5 bases each). The CDR3 spans 12 residues. CDR1 SQVTM and CDR2 ANQGSEA come from the germline V gene. V was trimmed by 0 bases and J by 8 bases, leaving 8 bases between them. CDR3 region: CSVEEPGHEQFF. CDR3 bases: TGCAGCGTTGAAGAACCGGGACATGAGCAGTTCTTC.

The chain employs TRBV29-1 and TRBJ2-3; D not certain. This CDR3 region has 12 residues. V lost 0 bases to trimming and J lost 2 bases, with 3 bases between them. Germline values: CDR1 SQVTM, CDR2 ANQGSEA. The CDR3 loop reads CSVEDHTDTQYF. In DNA form, the CDR3 reads TGCAGCGTTGAAGATCACACAGATACGCAGTATTTT.

This rearrangement joins TRBV28 to TRBJ2-1; TRBD2 agrees at 7 bases. V gave up 10 bases and J gave up 9 bases; unmatched junction bases: 3. The CDR3 covers 10 residues. CDR1 is MDHEN, CDR2 SYDVKM, per germline. The CDR3 sequence: CATWEGEQFF. In nucleotides, the CDR3 is TGTGCCACCTGGGAGGGTGAGCAGTTCTTC.

Only a few counts were recorded for this clonotype. The V and J genes are TRBV30 and TRBJ2-5; TRBD1 aligns across 7 bases. The last part of the DNA fits TRBJ2-7 better; the J call may be wrong. There are 13 residues in the CDR3. Germline V gene data show CDR1 as GTSNPN and CDR2 as SVGIG (reference sequence). The CDR3 spells CAWSRQGVHEQYF. The CDR3 nucleotides read TGTGCCTGGAGTCGTCAGGGGGTTCACGAGCAGTACTTC.

V gene TRBV20-1 combines with J gene TRBJ2-3; TRBD2 might be the D (7 bases). CDR3 length: 17 amino acids. V gave up 0 bases and J gave up 6 bases, with 22 bases separating them. From germline, CDR1 is DFQATT and CDR2 SNEGSKA (reference sequence). The CDR3 sequence: CSARDLRREWGRDTQYF. The CDR3 region has the DNA TGCAGTGCTAGAGATCTCCGGCGGGAGTGGGGGCGGGATACGCAGTATTTT.

The rearrangement links TRBV20-1 to TRBJ2-1; D remains unclear. From germline, CDR1 is DFQATT and CDR2 SNEGSKA (reference sequence). This CDR3 comprises 14 residues. Trimming removed 7 bases from V and 2 bases from J, with 15 bases in between. The CDR3 DNA is TGCAGTGGACTGGAGTCGACAACCTACAATGAGCAGTTCTTC. Protein product: CSGLESTTYNEQFF.

As concerns this clonotype: A junction end diverges from the germline sequence, so it may reflect a read error. The rearrangement uses TRBV3-1 and TRBJ2-7; tentatively, D is TRBD1 (5 bases). The germline gives CDR1 LGHDT, CDR2 YNNKEL (reference sequence). This CDR3 region has 17 residues. CDR3 loop: CASSQGTRGISSYEQYF. The CDR3 DNA sequence: TGCGCCAGCAGCCAGGGAACCCGAGGTATCAGCAGCTACGAGCAGTACTTC.

Turning to this clonotype: One end of the junction is discordant with germline, which a read error may explain. The J gene is TRBJ2-7, the V gene TRBV20-1, with a possible D match to TRBD1 (6 bases). Per the germline V gene, CDR1 is DFQATT and CDR2 is SNEGSKA (reference sequence). This CDR3 spans 14 amino acids. The DNA of the CDR3 is TGCAGCGCTAATTCCGGGACAAGCTCCTACGAGCAGTACTTC. Amino acid sequence: CSANSGTSSYEQYF.

This clonotype was observed a few times. This chain links TRBV4-1 with TRBJ2-3; no clear D. The CDR3 runs to 15 residues. Trimming took 2 bases from V and 4 from J, leaving 13 bases between them. Germline V CDR1 and CDR2: MGHRA, YSYEKL. In DNA, the CDR3 is TGCGCCAGCAGCCAACAGCGAGACGCTCCAGATACGCAGTATTTT. Translating gives CASSQQRDAPDTQYF.

This clonotype was seen a handful of times. V and J are TRBV15 and TRBJ2-5; D tentatively fits TRBD1 or TRBD2 (6 bases each). This CDR3 region has 14 residues. CDR1 and CDR2 from the germline V gene are LNHNV and YYDKDF (reference sequence). Trimming removed 0 bases at V and 4 bases at J, with 9 bases between. CDR3 residues: CATSRDKGGETQYF. CDR3 nucleotide sequence: TGTGCCACCAGCAGAGATAAGGGGGGAGAGACCCAGTACTTC.

This sequence joins TRBV27 and TRBJ2-2; 12 bases align to TRBD2. The V segment lost 6 bases and the J segment 8 bases; nucleotides outside the gene matches: 4. The CDR3 loop spans 14 amino acids. CDR1 is MNHEY and CDR2 is SMNVEV in the germline V gene (reference sequence). CDR3 amino acids: CASRRTSGKGELFF. DNA for the CDR3: TGTGCCAGCAGGAGGACTAGCGGGAAAGGGGAGCTGTTTTTT.

The genes are TRBV24-1 and TRBJ2-5; 10 bases line up with TRBD2. V was clipped by 3 bases and J by 1 base; unmatched bases: 1. In germline, CDR1 is KGHDR, CDR2 SFDVKD. There are 15 residues in the CDR3. The CDR3, as DNA: TGTGCCACCAGTGATGCTAGCGGGGGCCAAGAGACCCAGTACTTC. Encoded protein: CATSDASGGQETQYF.

This clonotype came up a few times. CDR3 sequence reads: CASSLGGGANTGELFF. CDR3 coding DNA: TGTGCCAGCAGCTTAGGCGGCGGAGCAAACACCGGGGAGCTGTTTTTT. The chain carries TRBV7-9 and TRBJ2-2; D is unresolved. The CDR3 has 16 amino acids. Germline V gives CDR1 SEHNR, CDR2 FQNEAQ (reference sequence). V lost 1 base and J 2 bases, leaving 11 bases between the germline ends.

This clonotype was counted ten times or more. This rearrangement joins TRBV7-9 to TRBJ2-7; the D gene is possibly TRBD1 (5 bases). CDR1 is SEHNR and CDR2 is FQNEAQ in the germline V gene (reference sequence). The ends were cut back, 1 base at V and 3 bases at J, with 10 bases in the middle. CDR3 length: 14 residues. CDR3 sequence reads: CASSLDAGIYEQYF. In DNA, the CDR3 is TGTGCCAGCAGCTTAGATGCAGGGATCTACGAGCAGTACTTC. Together with reference TRBV7-9 and TRBJ2-7, the CDR3 gives the full variable domain: DTGVSQNPRHKITKRGQNVTFRCDPISEHNRLYWYRQTLGQGPEFLTYFQNEAQLEKSRLLSDRFSAERPKGSFSTLEIQRTEQGDSAMYLCASSLDAGIYEQYFGPGTRLTVT.

This clonotype was counted between two and nine times. At one end the junction does not follow the germline gene, possibly because of a read error. The chain has TRBV15 and TRBJ2-1; no definite D call. The CDR3 extends over 18 amino acids. Germline V gene sequence: CDR1 LNHNV, CDR2 YYDKDF (reference sequence). CDR3 amino acids: CATSGEQTGFFLSNEQFF. The DNA of the CDR3 is TGTGCCACCAGCGGAGAGCAGACCGGGTTTTTTTTGAGCAATGAGCAGTTCTTC. Filled out from reference TRBV15 and TRBJ2-1, the complete variable domain reads DAMVIQNPRYQVTQFGKPVTLSCSQTLNHNVMYWYQQKSSQAPKLLFHYYDKDFNNEADTPDNFQSRRPNTSFCFLDIRSPGLGDTAMYLCATSGEQTGFFLSNEQFFGPGTRLTVL.

The genes are TRBV10-3 and TRBJ2-1, with 9 positions matching TRBD2. Trimming cost V 2 bases and J 1 base; bases outside gene matches: 3. The CDR3 spans 16 residues. Per the germline V gene, CDR1 is ENHRY and CDR2 is SYGVKD. CDR3 region: CAISEASGASYNEQFF. DNA for the CDR3: TGTGCCATCAGTGAGGCTAGCGGGGCTTCCTACAATGAGCAGTTCTTC.

This clonotype was seen a few times. This chain joins TRBV3-1 and TRBJ2-7, with D possibly TRBD2 on 6 matching bases. CDR3 length: 14 residues. CDR1 and CDR2 from the germline V gene are LGHDT and YNNKEL (reference sequence). V lost 4 bases to trimming and J lost 3 bases, with 13 bases between them. CDR3 sequence (DNA): TGTGCCAGCAGCCTTAAGCGGGTCTACTACGAGCAGTACTTC. Protein product: CASSLKRVYYEQYF.

The J gene is TRBJ2-3, the V gene TRBV2; possible D gene TRBD1, 7 bases. V was cut by 10 bases and J by 3 bases, with 17 bases left in between. This CDR3 is 14 amino acids long. Germline lookup yields CDR1 SNHLY and CDR2 FYNNEI. CDR3 sequence (DNA): TGTGCCACCAGGGGGGACGGGATAACAGATACGCAGTATTTT. Protein product: CATRGDGITDTQYF.